This TCR beta chain appears in the sequencing data of a study of T cells in Graves' hyperthyroidism and ophthalmopathy. Overall study context: It was at initial diagnosis, before any treatment, that peripheral blood was collected. Study outcomes and limitations: Among thyroid clonotypes expanded above 0.001, most also appeared in blood. The model anticipated ophthalmopathy a median around six months pre-onset.

As concerns this clonotype: The target antigen is unknown. A junction end diverges from the germline sequence, so it may reflect a read error.

RNA transcripts yielded amplified TCR beta CDR3 regions. Using the HTBI primer set, a first-round RT-PCR was run on the TCR CDR3. TCRdb reprocessed the multiplex PCR reads via MiXCR and lists one record per CDR3 protein. The top ten hold roughly a sixth of the sample, which has roughly 660,000 distinct CDR3 sequences, 15% to 20% seen once. The sample comprised blood. The clonotype originates from a man between 50 and 59 years old with Graves' hyperthyroidism.

The chain's CDR3 is CAWNAGGFNTGELFF. In nucleotides, the CDR3 is TGTGCCTGGAACGCAGGGGGCTTTAACACCGGGGAGCTCTTTTTT. This sequence joins TRBV30 and TRBJ2-2, with TRBD1 matching over 8 bases. The CDR3 spans 15 residues. The germline V gene encodes CDR1 GTSNPN and CDR2 SVGIG (reference sequence).